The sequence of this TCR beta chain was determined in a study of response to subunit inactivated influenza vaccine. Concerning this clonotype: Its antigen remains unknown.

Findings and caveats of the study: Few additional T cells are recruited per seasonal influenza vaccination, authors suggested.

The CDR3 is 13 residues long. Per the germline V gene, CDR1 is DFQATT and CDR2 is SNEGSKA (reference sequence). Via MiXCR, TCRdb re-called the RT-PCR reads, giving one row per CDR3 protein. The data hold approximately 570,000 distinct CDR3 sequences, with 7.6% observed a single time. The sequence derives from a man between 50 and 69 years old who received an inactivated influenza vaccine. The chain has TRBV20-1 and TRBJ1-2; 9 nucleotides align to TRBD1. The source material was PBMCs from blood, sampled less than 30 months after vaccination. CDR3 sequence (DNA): TGCAACCCCCGACAGGGGGCTAACTATGGCTACACCTTC. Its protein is CNPRQGANYGYTF.